The rows below give T cell receptor beta chains drawn from one sample of a study of shared clonotypes between healthy human individuals. Generated by immunoSEQ multiplex PCR, the TCRdb table keeps only in-frame clones and is missing some. The sample lists under 650,000 clones, almost 97% occurring once. The sequenced material came from naive CD4+ T cells sorted from blood. The receptors were gathered from a woman in her twenties or thirties in good health. The CDR3 runs from the conserved cysteine through the conserved F or W. The D gene is left open where the match is weak. Expanded clones get a size class; other rows say once, few or many, or leave the size out.

v_call	j_call	clone_size	d_call	cdr3_nt	cdr3_aa
TRBV19	TRBJ2-3	NA	NA	TGTGCCAGTAGTATAGGTCGAACCCCTTATAGCACAGATACGCAGTATTTT	CASSIGRTPYSTDTQYF
TRBV7-8	TRBJ2-6	NA	NA	TGTGCCAGCAGCTCCAAGGTCTCCGGGGCCAACGTCCTGACTTTC	CASSSKVSGANVLTF
TRBV13	TRBJ2-3	NA	NA	TGTGCCAGCAGCTTAGTCCAGGGGGGAGATACGCAGTATTTT	CASSLVQGGDTQYF
TRBV4-1	TRBJ2-1	NA	NA	TGCGCCAGCAGCCCCCAGGGGCCTGAGCAGTTCTTC	CASSPQGPEQFF
TRBV7-2	TRBJ1-2	NA	NA	TGTGCCAGCAGCTTAGGTCCGAACAGACACGGCGGGGGCTACACCTTC	CASSLGPNRHGGGYTF
TRBV27	TRBJ2-7	NA	TRBD1	TGTGCCAGCAGTTGGGACAGGAGCTCCTACGAGCAGTACTTC	CASSWDRSSYEQYF
TRBV6-1	TRBJ2-2	NA	TRBD2	TGTGCCAGCAGTGCGGCTAGCGGTAACACCGGGGAGCTGTTTTTT	CASSAASGNTGELFF
TRBV30	TRBJ1-2	few	NA	TGTGCCTGGAGCCCCGGGGCGTCCTATGGCTACACCTTC	CAWSPGASYGYTF
TRBV2	TRBJ2-2	NA	NA	TGTGCCAGCAAAGAGCAGGGCCCCACCGGGGAGCTGTTTTTT	CASKEQGPTGELFF
TRBV5-4	TRBJ2-3	NA	TRBD1	TGTGCCAGCAGCTTACCCCGGGACAGACCCACAGATACGCAGTATTTT	CASSLPRDRPTDTQYF
TRBV5-1	TRBJ2-3	NA	TRBD1	TGCGCCAGCAGCTTGGGGGACAGGGACACAGATACGCAGTATTTT	CASSLGDRDTDTQYF
TRBV2	TRBJ2-7	NA	TRBD1	TGTGCCAGCGGGAGGGACAGGGGGCATGAGCAGTACTTC	CASGRDRGHEQYF
TRBV7-8	TRBJ2-1	NA	NA	TGTGCCAGCAGCTTATTAAGCGGGAGACAGGGCGAGCAGTTCTTC	CASSLLSGRQGEQFF
TRBV2	TRBJ1-1	NA	NA	TGTGCCAGCATGACGGGACGCATGAACACTGAAGCTTTCTTT	CASMTGRMNTEAFF
TRBV6-5	TRBJ2-2	NA	NA	TGTGCCAGCAGTTACTCCGGGACCGGGGAGCTGTTTTTT	CASSYSGTGELFF
TRBV21-1	TRBJ2-7	NA	NA	TGTGCCAGCAGCAACATAGCGGGGAGCTCCTACGAGCAGTACTTC	CASSNIAGSSYEQYF
TRBV7-8	TRBJ2-1	NA	NA	TGTGCCAGCAGCCTACTTCTAGCGAGCTACAATGAGCAGTTCTTC	CASSLLLASYNEQFF
TRBV11-2	TRBJ2-1	NA	TRBD1	TGTGCCAGCAGTGACGGGACAGCAAATTACAATGAGCAGTTCTTC	CASSDGTANYNEQFF
TRBV28	TRBJ1-1	once	TRBD1	TGTGCCAGCAGTTTCAGGGGACAGGGGTACACTGAAGCTTTCTTT	CASSFRGQGYTEAFF
TRBV6-6	TRBJ2-1	NA	NA	TGTGCCAGCAGTTACAAGACCTCCCGCAATGAGCAGTTCTTC	CASSYKTSRNEQFF
TRBV5-1	TRBJ2-7	NA	TRBD1	TGCGCCAGCAGTAACGGGACAGGGGACGACAAGTACTTC	CASSNGTGDDKYF
TRBV9	TRBJ2-3	NA	NA	TGTGCCAGCAGCGTCCAACAGGGTCCAGATACGCAGTATTTT	CASSVQQGPDTQYF
TRBV5-1	TRBJ2-2	NA	NA	TGCGCCAGCAGCTTCCAACAATCGGACGGGGAGCTGTTTTTT	CASSFQQSDGELFF
TRBV5-1	TRBJ2-3	NA	NA	TGCGCCAGCAGCTTGGAGTCGACAGATACGCAGTATTTT	CASSLESTDTQYF
TRBV5-5	TRBJ2-7	NA	TRBD1	TGTGCCAGCAGCTCAGGACCACAGGGGTACGAGCAGTACTTC	CASSSGPQGYEQYF
TRBV7-9	TRBJ1-4	NA	TRBD1	TGTGCCAGCAGCGAGGGGACAGGGTCGTATGAAAAACTGTTTTTT	CASSEGTGSYEKLFF
TRBV28	TRBJ2-2	NA	NA	TGTGCCAGCAGTTTAAAATATACCGGGGAGCTGTTTTTT	CASSLKYTGELFF
TRBV18	TRBJ1-3	NA	NA	TGTGCCAGCTCAACACAAGACTTCTCTGGAAACACCATATATTTT	CASSTQDFSGNTIYF
TRBV5-1	TRBJ2-1	once	TRBD2	TGCGCCAGCAGCCTGTTTCCGGGGGGCTCCTACAATGAGCAGTTCTTC	CASSLFPGGSYNEQFF
TRBV5-4	TRBJ2-5	NA	NA	TGTGCCAGCAGCGTCAGCGGACAAGAGACCCAGTACTTC	CASSVSGQETQYF
TRBV6-5	TRBJ1-1	NA	TRBD1	TGTGCCAGCAGTTACTCGAACAGGGGGAGATTTGAAGCTTTCTTT	CASSYSNRGRFEAFF
TRBV19	TRBJ1-2	once	NA	TGTGCCAGTAGTATAGACCAAACCCGCGGCTACACCTTC	CASSIDQTRGYTF
TRBV4-2	TRBJ1-2	NA	NA	TGTGCCAGCAGCCAAGCCGGGGGATCTCGGGGTGGCTACACCTTC	CASSQAGGSRGGYTF
TRBV28	TRBJ1-2	NA	NA	TGTGCCAGCAGTTCGGGGGGAAACTATGGCTACACCTTC	CASSSGGNYGYTF
TRBV6-1	TRBJ2-7	NA	TRBD1	TGTGCCAGCAGAGCTAACAGGGGGGAGACTTACGAGCAGTACTTC	CASRANRGETYEQYF
TRBV4-1	TRBJ2-2	NA	TRBD2	TGCGCCAGCAGCTCTCTAGCGGGCATCGCGAACACCGGGGAGCTGTTTTTT	CASSSLAGIANTGELFF
TRBV4-1	TRBJ2-1	NA	NA	TGCGCCAGCATGAGAGCTCCCCTCTACAATGAGCAGTTCTTC	CASMRAPLYNEQFF
TRBV28	TRBJ1-4	NA	TRBD1	TGTGCCAGCAGCTTGGACAGGGTTTTGCGAAAACTGTTTTTT	CASSLDRVLRKLFF
TRBV7-8	TRBJ2-7	once	NA	TGTGCCAGCAGCTTATTAAGGAGGAGGGAAGGCGGGTACGAGCAGTACTTC	CASSLLRRREGGYEQYF
TRBV19	TRBJ2-1	NA	TRBD2	TGTGCCAGTCGTAGCGGGAGGGCCGGTAATGAGCAGTTCTTC	CASRSGRAGNEQFF
TRBV29-1	TRBJ1-6	NA	NA	TGCAGCGTGGCGCCCCCCCAAGGACAAACTAATTCACCCCTCCACTTT	CSVAPPQGQTNSPLHF
TRBV7-8	TRBJ1-5	NA	TRBD1	TGTGCCAGCAGCTTAGAGGGGGCACTTAGCAATCAGCCCCAGCATTTT	CASSLEGALSNQPQHF
TRBV2	TRBJ1-1	NA	TRBD1	TGTGCCAGCAGTGAGACAGGGGAGAGTAGGGCTTTCTTT	CASSETGESRAFF
TRBV18	TRBJ1-2	NA	TRBD1	TGTGCCAGCTCCCATCCCGGGACAGGGGAGTTGGAAGGCTACACCTTC	CASSHPGTGELEGYTF
TRBV19	TRBJ2-4	NA	NA	TGTGCCAGTAGTATAGAAGAGTGGAGGGACATTCAGTACTTC	CASSIEEWRDIQYF
TRBV9	TRBJ1-1	NA	NA	TGTGCCAGCAGCGTAGGGACAGCGAACACTGAAGCTTTCTTT	CASSVGTANTEAFF
TRBV2	TRBJ1-2	NA	NA	TGTGCCAGCAGTGAAATTTCACAGGGCTTCCCCTCCTATGGCTACACCTTC	CASSEISQGFPSYGYTF